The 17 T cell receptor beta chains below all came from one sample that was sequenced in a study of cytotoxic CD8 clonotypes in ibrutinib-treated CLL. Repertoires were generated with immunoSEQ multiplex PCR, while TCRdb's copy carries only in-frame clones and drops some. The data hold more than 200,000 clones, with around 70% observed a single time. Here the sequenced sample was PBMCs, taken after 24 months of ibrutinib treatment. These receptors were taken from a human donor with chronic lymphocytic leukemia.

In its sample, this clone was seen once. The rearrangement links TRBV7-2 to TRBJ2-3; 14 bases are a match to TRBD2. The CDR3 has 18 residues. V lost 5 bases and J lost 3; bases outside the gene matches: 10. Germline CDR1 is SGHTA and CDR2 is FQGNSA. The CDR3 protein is CASSPGTSGRVSTDTQYF. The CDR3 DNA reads TGTGCCAGCAGCCCCGGGACTAGCGGGAGAGTATCGACAGATACGCAGTATTTT.

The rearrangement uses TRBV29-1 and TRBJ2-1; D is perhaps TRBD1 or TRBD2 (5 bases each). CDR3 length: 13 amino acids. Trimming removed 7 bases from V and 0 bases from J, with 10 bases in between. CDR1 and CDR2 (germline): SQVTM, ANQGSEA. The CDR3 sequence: CSGGTASYNEQFF. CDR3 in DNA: TGCAGCGGGGGGACGGCCTCCTACAATGAGCAGTTCTTC.

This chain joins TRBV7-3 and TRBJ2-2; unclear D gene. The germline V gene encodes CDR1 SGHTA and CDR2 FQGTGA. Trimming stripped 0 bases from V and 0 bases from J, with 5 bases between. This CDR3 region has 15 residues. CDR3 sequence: CASSLTATNTGELFF. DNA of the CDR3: TGTGCCAGCAGCTTAACCGCAACGAACACCGGGGAGCTGTTTTTT.

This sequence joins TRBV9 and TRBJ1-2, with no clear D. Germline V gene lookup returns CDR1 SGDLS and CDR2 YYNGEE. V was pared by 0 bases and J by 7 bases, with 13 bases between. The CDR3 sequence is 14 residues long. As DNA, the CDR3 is TGTGCCAGCAGCGTAGTAGTGTGGGGAGGTGGCTACACCTTC. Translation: CASSVVVWGGGYTF. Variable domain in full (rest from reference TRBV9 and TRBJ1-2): DSGVTQTPKHLITATGQRVTLRCSPRSGDLSVYWYQQSLDQGLQFLIQYYNGEERAKGNILERFSAQQFPDLHSELNLSSLELGDSALYFCASSVVVWGGGYTFGSGTRLTVV.

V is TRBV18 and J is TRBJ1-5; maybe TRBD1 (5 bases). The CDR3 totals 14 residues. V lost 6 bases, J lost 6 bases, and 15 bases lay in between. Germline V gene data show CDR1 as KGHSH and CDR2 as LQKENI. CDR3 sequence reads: CASSSEGGGQPQHF. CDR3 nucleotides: TGTGCCAGCTCCTCCGAGGGTGGGGGTCAGCCCCAGCATTTT.

The CDR3 region is CASSLGTGVYGELFF. The CDR3 DNA sequence: TGTGCCAGCAGCTTGGGGACAGGGGTTTACGGGGAGCTGTTTTTT. This rearrangement joins TRBV11-2 to TRBJ2-2, with 10 bases identical to TRBD1. CDR3 length: 15 amino acids. V lost 3 bases, J lost 7 bases, and 5 bases stayed unmatched. Germline loops: CDR1 SGHAT, CDR2 FQNNGV.

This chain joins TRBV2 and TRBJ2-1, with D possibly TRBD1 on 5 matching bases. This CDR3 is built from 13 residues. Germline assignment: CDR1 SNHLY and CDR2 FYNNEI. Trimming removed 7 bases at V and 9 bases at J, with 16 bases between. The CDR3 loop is CASKAGWMIEQFF. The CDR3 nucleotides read TGTGCCAGCAAGGCAGGGTGGATGATTGAGCAGTTCTTC.

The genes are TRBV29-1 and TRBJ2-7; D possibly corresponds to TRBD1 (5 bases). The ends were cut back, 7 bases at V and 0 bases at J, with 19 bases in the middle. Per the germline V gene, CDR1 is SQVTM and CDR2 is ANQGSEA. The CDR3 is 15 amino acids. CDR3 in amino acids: CSAVSIYRSSYEQYF. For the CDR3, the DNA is TGCAGCGCCGTAAGTATCTACAGGAGCTCCTACGAGCAGTACTTC.

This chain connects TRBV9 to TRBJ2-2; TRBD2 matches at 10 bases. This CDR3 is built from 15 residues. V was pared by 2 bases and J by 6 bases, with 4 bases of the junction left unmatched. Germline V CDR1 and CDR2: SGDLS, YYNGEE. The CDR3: CASSVLAGVSGELFF. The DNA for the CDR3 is TGTGCCAGCAGCGTTCTAGCGGGAGTGTCCGGGGAGCTGTTTTTT.

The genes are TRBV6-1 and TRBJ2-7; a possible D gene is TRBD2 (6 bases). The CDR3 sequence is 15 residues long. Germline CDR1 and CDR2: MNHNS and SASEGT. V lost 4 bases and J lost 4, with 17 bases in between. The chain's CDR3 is CASSALPGDGYEQYF. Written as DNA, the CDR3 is TGTGCCAGCAGTGCGCTACCGGGAGACGGTTACGAGCAGTACTTC.

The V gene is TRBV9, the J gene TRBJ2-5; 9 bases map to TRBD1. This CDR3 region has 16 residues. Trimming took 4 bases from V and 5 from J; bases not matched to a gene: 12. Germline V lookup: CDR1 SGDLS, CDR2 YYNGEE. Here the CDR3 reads CASSTRTGARGETQYF. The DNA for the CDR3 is TGTGCCAGCAGCACTCGGACAGGGGCCCGAGGGGAGACCCAGTACTTC. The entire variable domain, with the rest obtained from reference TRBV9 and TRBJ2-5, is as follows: DSGVTQTPKHLITATGQRVTLRCSPRSGDLSVYWYQQSLDQGLQFLIQYYNGEERAKGNILERFSAQQFPDLHSELNLSSLELGDSALYFCASSTRTGARGETQYFGPGTRLLVL.

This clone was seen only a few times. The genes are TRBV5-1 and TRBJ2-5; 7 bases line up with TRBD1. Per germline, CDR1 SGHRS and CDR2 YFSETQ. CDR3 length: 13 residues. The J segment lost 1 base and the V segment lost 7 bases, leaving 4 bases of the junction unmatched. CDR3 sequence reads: CASSGQVQETQYF. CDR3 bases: TGCGCCAGCTCCGGACAGGTCCAAGAGACCCAGTACTTC.

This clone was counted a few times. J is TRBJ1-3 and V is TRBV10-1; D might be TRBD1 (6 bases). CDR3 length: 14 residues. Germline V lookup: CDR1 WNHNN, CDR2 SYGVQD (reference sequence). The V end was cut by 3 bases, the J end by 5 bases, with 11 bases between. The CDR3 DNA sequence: TGCGCCAGCAGTGATGCGACAGGAAGAAACACCATATATTTT. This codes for CASSDATGRNTIYF.

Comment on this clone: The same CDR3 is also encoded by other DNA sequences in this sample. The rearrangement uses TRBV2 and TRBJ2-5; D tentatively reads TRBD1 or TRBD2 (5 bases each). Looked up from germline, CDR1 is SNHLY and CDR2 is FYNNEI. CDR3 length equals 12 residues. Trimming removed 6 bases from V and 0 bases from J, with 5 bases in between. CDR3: CASRGDQETQYF. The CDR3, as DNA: TGTGCCAGCAGGGGGGACCAAGAGACCCAGTACTTC.

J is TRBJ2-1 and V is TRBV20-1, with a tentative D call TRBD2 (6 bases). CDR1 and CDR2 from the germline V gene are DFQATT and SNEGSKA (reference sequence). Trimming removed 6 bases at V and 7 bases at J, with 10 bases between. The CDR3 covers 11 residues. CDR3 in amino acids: CSAGGANEQFF. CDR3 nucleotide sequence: TGCAGTGCAGGCGGGGCTAATGAGCAGTTCTTC.

The DNA for the CDR3 is TGTGCCAGCAGCCCGAACCCGGTTAGCTATGAGCAGTTCTTC. Translated: CASSPNPVSYEQFF. This chain connects TRBV9 to TRBJ2-1; unclear D gene. The V gene lost 4 bases and the J gene lost 8 bases, with 16 bases spanning the gap. Germline V gives CDR1 SGDLS, CDR2 YYNGEE. The CDR3 is 14 residues long.

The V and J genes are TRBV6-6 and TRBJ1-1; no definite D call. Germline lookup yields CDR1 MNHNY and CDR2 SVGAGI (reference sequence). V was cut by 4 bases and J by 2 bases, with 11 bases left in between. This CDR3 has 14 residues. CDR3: CASSSPRGNTEAFF. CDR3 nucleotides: TGTGCCAGCAGTTCGCCCCGAGGAAACACTGAAGCTTTCTTT.